This T cell receptor beta chain was recovered during a study of CD8+ T cells in alopecia areata. cDNA serving as the sequencing template came from extracted, reverse transcribed RNA. Sequencing used immunoSEQ multiplex PCR; TCRdb keeps in-frame clones, though not all of them. The data hold 150,000 to 250,000 clones, with more than 55% observed a single time. Treatment specified: oral pan-JAK inhibitor, 5-10 mg twice daily. The sequence was obtained from a human donor with alopecia areata. This material consisted of CD4+ T cells sorted from blood, taken at week 4, from a patient treated with tofacitinib.

In DNA, the CDR3 is TGTGCCAGCAGTTACTCGACAGGGAAGGGGGAGACCCAGTACTTC. Translation gives CASSYSTGKGETQYF. This chain connects TRBV6-6 to TRBJ2-5; 7 positions match TRBD1. The germline gives CDR1 MNHNY, CDR2 SVGAGI (reference sequence). The CDR3 sequence is 15 residues long. Trimming cost V 0 bases and J 5 bases; bases outside gene matches: 6.